The 9 T cell receptor beta chains below were found in one sample sequenced in a study of blood T cell repertoires in COVID-19. The protocol was immunoSEQ multiplex PCR, while the TCRdb copy is restricted to in-frame clones and leaves out a portion. The data contain about 170,000 clones, 85% of them singletons. The sample consisted of peripheral blood. The receptor source for this set is a woman of 80 years or more with COVID-19, enrolled during active disease.

The genes are TRBV6-5 and TRBJ2-7; possibly TRBD1 for D (6 bases). Germline V gene data show CDR1 as MNHEY and CDR2 as SVGAGI. The CDR3 is 15 residues long. V was trimmed by 5 bases and J by 4 bases, leaving 18 bases between them. The CDR3 here is CASSTLGQGKYEQYF. The CDR3 coding sequence is TGTGCCAGCAGTACCCTGGGGCAGGGGAAGTACGAGCAGTACTTC.

The V call is TRBV3-1 (or the pseudogene TRBV3-2), the J call TRBJ1-1; D gene ambiguous. Germline V gene data show CDR1 as LGHDT and CDR2 as YNNKEL (reference sequence). The CDR3 length is 16 residues. Trimming stripped 3 bases from V and 2 bases from J, with 16 bases between. The chain's CDR3 is CASSQLPGVSNTEAFF. CDR3 bases: TGTGCCAGCAGCCAGCTTCCCGGGGTGTCAAACACTGAAGCTTTCTTT.

This chain uses TRBV6-5 with TRBJ1-4; D is perhaps TRBD1 (6 bases). The V and J ends lost 6 bases and 7 bases respectively, with 15 bases between them. Germline CDR1 reads MNHEY; CDR2 reads SVGAGI. The CDR3 is made up of 14 amino acids. The CDR3 DNA is TGTGCCAGCAGACCCCAGGGGAGGGGTGAAAAACTGTTTTTT. It translates to CASRPQGRGEKLFF.

The chain couples TRBV14 to TRBJ1-6; D is undetermined. CDR3 length: 15 residues. V lost 1 base, J lost 7 bases, and 11 bases lay in between. CDR1 and CDR2 from the germline V gene are SGHDN and FVKESK. The CDR3, as DNA: TGTGCCAGCAGCCAAGCATATACGGTGAATTCACCCCTCCACTTT. This translates into CASSQAYTVNSPLHF.

This chain connects TRBV6-5 to TRBJ2-1; a weak D match, TRBD1 (5 bases). The CDR3 covers 11 residues. Trimming cost V 2 bases and J 16 bases, with 12 bases left between them. Looked up from germline, CDR1 is MNHEY and CDR2 is SVGAGI. The CDR3 DNA reads TGTGCCAGCAGTTACGGGGCCTACGTCTTCTTC. Amino acid sequence: CASSYGAYVFF.

The chain joins TRBV24-1 to TRBJ2-2; TRBD2 is a possible D gene (5 bases). The CDR3 consists of 13 residues. Germline V gene sequence: CDR1 KGHDR, CDR2 SFDVKD. V dropped 9 bases and J dropped 1 base, with 8 bases sitting between them. In DNA form, the CDR3 reads TGTGCCACCTCGGAGGTGAACACCGGGGAGCTGTTTTTT. Translated, it gives CATSEVNTGELFF.

The gene calls are TRBV7-9 and TRBJ2-3; D is unresolved. The length of the CDR3 is 12 residues. Trimming removed 4 bases at V and 6 bases at J, with 8 bases between. CDR1 and CDR2 (germline): SEHNR, FQNEAQ (reference sequence). The CDR3 here is CASSSVRDTQYF. The CDR3 DNA sequence: TGTGCCAGCAGCTCGGTGCGGGATACGCAGTATTTT. Supplemented by reference TRBV7-9 and TRBJ2-3, the full variable domain reads DTGVSQNPRHKITKRGQNVTFRCDPISEHNRLYWYRQTLGQGPEFLTYFQNEAQLEKSRLLSDRFSAERPKGSFSTLEIQRTEQGDSAMYLCASSSVRDTQYFGPGTRLTVL.

The rearrangement joins TRBV11-2 to TRBJ1-5; the D gene is possibly TRBD1 (5 bases). CDR1 SGHAT and CDR2 FQNNGV come from the germline V gene. V shed 1 base and J shed 4 bases, with 11 bases lying between them. This CDR3 has 15 residues. The CDR3 coding sequence is TGTGCCAGCAGCTTAGGTCTGACAGCGAATCAGCCCCAGCATTTT. It codes for CASSLGLTANQPQHF.

V usage is TRBV5-1 and J usage is TRBJ2-3, with 12 bases lining up with TRBD1. Germline V gene sequence: CDR1 SGHRS, CDR2 YFSETQ. The J segment lost 5 bases and the V segment lost 4 bases, leaving 5 bases of the junction unmatched. The CDR3 sequence is 15 residues long. The CDR3 protein is CASSKGQGAGDTQYF. In DNA form, the CDR3 reads TGCGCCAGCAGCAAGGGACAGGGGGCAGGAGATACGCAGTATTTT.